The clone carrying this TCR beta chain occurred a few times. Its cognate antigen is unknown. This record comes from a study of T-cell reconstitution after alpha-beta-depleted transplantation in children. Study findings and constraints: About two months after transplant, alpha-beta T cells reportedly came from several hundred expanded graft clones. For some patients, TCRbeta diversity was high at day 60 because of recipient T cells and thymic progenitors that survived. It was newly produced T cells that mostly accounted for T-cell counts and diversity one year after transplant.

In germline, CDR1 is MDHEN, CDR2 SYDVKM. V lost 2 bases to trimming and J lost 5 bases, with 13 bases between them. The CDR3 has 14 amino acids. Preparation of the TCRbeta library involved a method that used unique molecular identifiers. TCRdb re-analysed the PCR reads in MiXCR, keeping a single row per CDR3 protein. The sample yields 80,000 or so distinct CDR3 sequences, roughly an eighth seen once. The clonotype was recovered from a male patient between 2 and 10 years old who had a stem cell transplant for acute lymphoblastic leukemia, so the T cells may come from the graft donor. The genes are TRBV28 and TRBJ2-7; possibly TRBD2 for D (5 bases). This specimen was PBMCs, mostly from graft donor cells, taken 180 days after TCRalphabeta/CD19-depleted stem cell transplant. The CDR3 protein is CASSLIRGKDEQYF. For the CDR3, the DNA is TGTGCCAGCAGTTTAATACGGGGTAAGGACGAGCAGTACTTC.